The entry below gives a single T cell receptor beta chain sequence along with its context. These data come from a study of OX40 agonist ivuxolimab in advanced cancers. Using immunoSEQ multiplex PCR, the repertoire was profiled, and TCRdb retains in-frame clones only, with some absent. The sample lists 80,000 or so clones; approximately 85% were seen once. Germline-derived CDR1 and CDR2 are MNHEY and SVGAGI. Trimming at V came to 4 bases and at J to 6 bases, leaving 5 bases not matched to a gene. The CDR3 loop spans 13 amino acids. Blood sampling took place at baseline, cycle 4 day 1, and cycle 7 day 1.

The starting material was CD4+ or CD8+ T cells sorted from blood, obtained in a trial of the OX40 agonist ivuxolimab. This chain connects TRBV6-5 to TRBJ1-2, with TRBD1 identical over 7 bases. The receptor comes from an adult with an advanced solid tumor such as melanoma, head and neck, liver or kidney cancer. Written as DNA, the CDR3 is TGTGCCAGCAGTTTGACAGGGTTCAATGGCTACACCTTC. Residues: CASSLTGFNGYTF.